The 28 T cell receptor beta chains below were found in one sample sequenced in a study of blood T cell repertoires in COVID-19. Clones were read by immunoSEQ multiplex PCR, and TCRdb kept only the in-frame ones, dropping some. The data show about 190,000 clones, around 85% seen once. Input material: PBMCs or T cells enriched from blood (not recorded which). Receptor source: a woman aged 25 to 39 who had recovered from COVID-19.

The chain carries TRBV5-5 and TRBJ1-3; D is unclear. This CDR3 is 14 amino acids long. The V gene's germline CDR1 is SGHKS and CDR2 YYEKEE (reference sequence). The V and J ends lost 1 base and 2 bases respectively, with 7 bases between them. CDR3 DNA sequence: TGTGCCAGCAGCTTGAGCGGGGCTGGAAACACCATATATTTT. Protein product: CASSLSGAGNTIYF. Using reference TRBV5-5 and TRBJ1-3 for the parts outside the CDR3, the full variable domain is DAGVTQSPTHLIKTRGQQVTLRCSPISGHKSVSWYQQVLGQGPQFIFQYYEKEERGRGNFPDRFSARQFPNYSSELNVNALLLGDSALYLCASSLSGAGNTIYFGEGSWLTVV.

The chain is built from TRBV19 and TRBJ1-2; D not resolved. Germline V gives CDR1 LNHDA, CDR2 SQIVND (reference sequence). Trimming removed 5 bases from V and 5 bases from J, with 18 bases in between. CDR3 size: 15 residues. The CDR3 sequence is CASSPAVGRRYGYTF. The CDR3 bases are TGTGCCAGTAGTCCAGCGGTGGGGAGGAGGTATGGCTACACCTTC.

The J gene is TRBJ1-5, the V gene TRBV19; the D gene is possibly TRBD1 (6 bases). Germline V gives CDR1 LNHDA, CDR2 SQIVND (reference sequence). The CDR3 contains 13 residues. The V end was cut by 8 bases, the J end by 3 bases, with 11 bases between. CDR3 DNA sequence: TGTGCCAGTGGGGACATCGACAATCAGCCCCAGCATTTT. It codes for CASGDIDNQPQHF.

This clone was recorded only once. The chain carries TRBV30 and TRBJ2-4; 9 nucleotides agree with TRBD2. The ends lost 0 bases at V and 8 bases at J; junction bases unmatched: 5. Germline V gene sequence: CDR1 GTSNPN, CDR2 SVGIG (reference sequence). The CDR3 consists of 14 residues. In DNA, the CDR3 is TGTGCCTGGAGTGTTTCTAGCGGGAATGACATTCAGTACTTC. This sequence encodes CAWSVSSGNDIQYF.

Only one count was recorded for this clone. V is TRBV5-5 and J is TRBJ2-7, with D uncertain. CDR1 and CDR2 from the germline V gene are SGHKS and YYEKEE (reference sequence). This CDR3 has 16 amino acids. V was cut by 4 bases and J by 0 bases, with 17 bases left in between. The chain's CDR3 is CASSEVGLTSSYEQYV. In DNA form, the CDR3 reads TGTGCCAGCAGCGAGGTCGGGTTAACAAGCTCCTACGAGCAGTACGTC.

Turning to this clone: Its ends do not fully match the called genes, so a read error is possible. This sequence joins TRBV28 and TRBJ2-2, with a tentative D call TRBD1 (8 bases). The germline V gene has CDR1 MDHEN and CDR2 SYDVKM. The CDR3 contains 14 residues. DNA for the CDR3: TGTGCCAGCTCGAACAGGGGGGGGACCGGGGATCTGTTTTTT. Translation gives CASSNRGGTGDLFF.

This clone was seen only a few times. V and J are TRBV3-1 (or the pseudogene TRBV3-2) and TRBJ2-3; D is undetermined. Germline CDR1 reads LGHDT; CDR2 reads YNNKEL (reference sequence). This CDR3 region has 15 residues. V was trimmed by 5 bases and J by 4 bases, leaving 16 bases between them. CDR3 region: CASSSDGGRADTQYF. The CDR3 DNA is TGTGCCAGCAGCTCAGACGGCGGTCGGGCAGATACGCAGTATTTT.

The chain recombines TRBV7-2 with TRBJ1-6; 7 bases agree with TRBD1. The CDR3 runs to 16 residues. With 3 bases clipped from V and 8 bases from J, the junction kept 10 bases outside the gene matches. Germline V gene lookup returns CDR1 SGHTA and CDR2 FQGNSA. The CDR3: CASSFQGVWGDSPLHF. CDR3 nucleotide sequence: TGTGCCAGCAGCTTCCAGGGGGTCTGGGGAGATTCACCCCTCCACTTT.

This clone was observed a handful of times. V gene TRBV3-1 (or the pseudogene TRBV3-2) combines with J gene TRBJ2-1; tentatively, D is TRBD2 (6 bases). The CDR3 spans 17 residues. V was cut by 0 bases and J by 7 bases, with 19 bases left in between. Per germline, CDR1 LGHDT and CDR2 YNNKEL (reference sequence). CDR3 nucleotides: TGTGCCAGCAGCCAAGAACGGGGGAGATTTGGGGTTAATGAGCAGTTCTTC. It encodes CASSQERGRFGVNEQFF.

The gene calls are TRBV19 and TRBJ1-1, with 9 positions matching TRBD1. CDR3 size: 14 residues. The germline CDR1 and CDR2 sequences are LNHDA and SQIVND (reference sequence). V shed 7 bases, J shed 6 bases, and the junction held 9 bases outside the gene matches. This CDR3 reads CASTKQGAISEAFF. In DNA form, the CDR3 reads TGTGCCAGTACCAAACAGGGGGCAATCTCTGAAGCTTTCTTT.

The chain is built from TRBV11-3 and TRBJ2-3; 12 positions match TRBD2. This CDR3 region has 16 residues. The ends lost 4 bases at V and 6 bases at J; junction bases unmatched: 8. The germline V gene has CDR1 SGHNT and CDR2 YENEEA. CDR3 in DNA: TGTGCCAGCAGCTCGTCTAGCGGGAGGGCCTTTGATACGCAGTATTTT. It specifies CASSSSSGRAFDTQYF. Drawing the rest from reference TRBV11-3 and TRBJ2-3, the complete variable domain is EAGVVQSPRYKIIEKKQPVAFWCNPISGHNTLYWYLQNLGQGPELLIRYENEEAVDDSQLPKDRFSAERLKGVDSTLKIQPAELGDSAVYLCASSSSSGRAFDTQYFGPGTRLTVL.

Here the CDR3 DNA reads TGTGCCAGCAGCCCACAGGGGACGGACACTGAAGCTTTCTTT. It encodes CASSPQGTDTEAFF. The rearrangement joins TRBV5-5 to TRBJ1-1, with TRBD1 matching 7 bases. Germline CDR1 reads SGHKS; CDR2 reads YYEKEE (reference sequence). Trimming cost V 4 bases and J 3 bases; bases outside gene matches: 6. The CDR3 spans 14 residues.

V is TRBV19 and J is TRBJ1-2; tentatively, D is TRBD1 (5 bases). The germline CDR1 and CDR2 sequences are LNHDA and SQIVND (reference sequence). V lost 6 bases to trimming and J lost 8 bases, with 16 bases between them. CDR3 length: 13 amino acids. CDR3 DNA: TGTGCCAGTAGCCTCTCAGGGAAGAGGGGCTACACCTTC. Residues: CASSLSGKRGYTF.

The rearrangement uses TRBV5-8 and TRBJ2-5; 12 nucleotides align to TRBD1. With 4 bases clipped from V and 2 bases from J, the junction kept 6 bases outside the gene matches. The CDR3 spans 16 residues. Germline loops: CDR1 SGHTS, CDR2 YDEGEE. For the CDR3, the DNA is TGTGCCAGCAGCGGGGGACAGGGGGCGGTTCAAGAGACCCAGTACTTC. The encoded protein is CASSGGQGAVQETQYF.

The V gene is TRBV19, the J gene TRBJ2-7, with 9 bases aligning to TRBD2. V trimming: 5 bases; J trimming: 7 bases; junction bases outside the gene matches: 12. The CDR3 spans 15 residues. Germline assignment: CDR1 LNHDA and CDR2 SQIVND (reference sequence). The CDR3 spells CASSGLAGGPGEQYF. As DNA, the CDR3 is TGTGCCAGTAGTGGATTGGCGGGAGGGCCTGGGGAGCAGTACTTC.

CDR3 loop: CASSPGQGRASNTEAFF. For the CDR3, the DNA is TGTGCCAGCAGCCCCGGACAGGGAAGGGCATCGAACACTGAAGCTTTCTTT. The chain combines TRBV5-8 with TRBJ1-1; 8 bases match TRBD1. CDR3 length: 17 residues. Germline CDR1 and CDR2: SGHTS and YDEGEE. Trimming took 4 bases from V and 1 from J; bases not matched to a gene: 12.

The chain employs TRBV7-8 and TRBJ2-7; weak D call: TRBD1 (6 bases). V was trimmed by 5 bases and J by 2 bases, leaving 10 bases between them. Germline V gene sequence: CDR1 SGHVS, CDR2 FQNEAQ. This CDR3 contains 13 residues. CDR3 amino acids: CASSRDTTYEQYV. As DNA, the CDR3 is TGTGCCAGCAGCCGGGACACTACCTACGAGCAGTACGTC.

This clone was found a few times. V gene TRBV3-1 (or the pseudogene TRBV3-2) combines with J gene TRBJ1-6; 8 bases map to TRBD1. Trimming cost V 1 base and J 5 bases; bases outside gene matches: 1. The CDR3 length is 15 residues. The germline gives CDR1 LGHDT, CDR2 YNNKEL (reference sequence). The CDR3 loop reads CASSQADRDNSPLHF. For the CDR3, the DNA is TGTGCCAGCAGCCAAGCGGACAGGGATAATTCACCCCTCCACTTT.

The chain has TRBV3-1 (or the pseudogene TRBV3-2) and TRBJ2-3; D is undetermined. This CDR3 has 13 amino acids. V was pared by 2 bases and J by 1 base, with 4 bases between. Germline V gives CDR1 LGHDT, CDR2 YNNKEL (reference sequence). CDR3 nucleotide sequence: TGTGCCAGCAGCCAAAGCGGCACAGATACGCAGTATTTT. Its translation: CASSQSGTDTQYF.

The chain recombines TRBV2 with TRBJ1-6; D gene uncertain. V shed 1 base and J shed 9 bases, with 13 bases lying between them. In germline, CDR1 is SNHLY, CDR2 FYNNEI. This CDR3 contains 15 residues. In DNA, the CDR3 is TGTGCCAGCAGTGAAGGTTTCGGAGGTACTTCACCCCTCCACTTT. Its protein is CASSEGFGGTSPLHF.

The rearrangement links TRBV7-3 to TRBJ2-1; the match to TRBD2 covers 11 bases. This CDR3 contains 14 residues. Germline loops: CDR1 SGHTA, CDR2 FQGTGA. V lost 5 bases, J lost 9 bases, and 6 bases stayed unmatched. This CDR3 is CASSATSGSPEQFF. In DNA form, the CDR3 reads TGTGCCAGCAGCGCCACTAGCGGGAGTCCTGAGCAGTTCTTC.

The V call is TRBV28, the J call TRBJ2-7; 9 bases are shared with TRBD2. The CDR3 contains 14 residues. V shed 3 bases, J shed 7 bases, and the junction held 7 bases outside the gene matches. The V gene's germline CDR1 is MDHEN and CDR2 SYDVKM. The CDR3 DNA reads TGTGCCAGCAGTTTGGCTAGCGGGAAGTTAGAGCAGTACTTC. Its protein is CASSLASGKLEQYF.

The J gene is TRBJ2-3, the V gene TRBV3-1 (or the pseudogene TRBV3-2), with 13 bases lining up with TRBD2. The CDR3 loop spans 13 amino acids. Trimming took 5 bases from V and 9 from J; bases not matched to a gene: 2. Germline values: CDR1 LGHDT, CDR2 YNNKEL (reference sequence). The CDR3 nucleotides are TGTGCCAGCAGCGGGACTAGCGGGGACACGCAGTATTTT. Residues: CASSGTSGDTQYF.

This chain joins TRBV4-1 and TRBJ2-5; D is uncertain. V was clipped by 1 base and J by 5 bases, with 8 bases between them. In germline, CDR1 is MGHRA, CDR2 YSYEKL. There are 13 residues in the CDR3. The CDR3 bases are TGCGCCAGCAGCCAAGGTGGCTGGGAGACCCAGTACTTC. Its translation is CASSQGGWETQYF.

The chain uses TRBV14 and TRBJ2-7; perhaps TRBD1 as D (6 bases). Trimming shortened V by 4 bases and J by 2 bases, and 15 bases separated the two germline ends. This CDR3 is 15 amino acids long. Looked up from germline, CDR1 is SGHDN and CDR2 is FVKESK. CDR3 loop: CASSLIGRGTYEQYF. CDR3 coding DNA: TGTGCCAGCAGCCTGATCGGCAGGGGCACCTACGAGCAGTACTTC. Full variable domain (missing parts from reference TRBV14 and TRBJ2-7): EAGVTQFPSHSVIEKGQTVTLRCDPISGHDNLYWYRRVMGKEIKFLLHFVKESKQDESGMPNNRFLAERTGGTYSTLKVQPAELEDSGVYFCASSLIGRGTYEQYFGPGTRLTVT.

The V gene is TRBV19, the J gene TRBJ1-1; D might be TRBD1 (5 bases). V lost 4 bases and J lost 5, with 14 bases in between. CDR1 is LNHDA, CDR2 SQIVND, per germline (reference sequence). The CDR3 sequence is 14 residues long. The CDR3 here is CASSKEGRSTEAFF. The CDR3 DNA follows: TGTGCCAGTAGTAAGGAGGGGCGGTCAACTGAAGCTTTCTTT.

The CDR3 sequence is CASSPGSLNTEAFF. The DNA of the CDR3 is TGTGCCAGCTCACCAGGCAGTTTGAACACTGAAGCTTTCTTT. V gene TRBV18 combines with J gene TRBJ1-1; D not certain. V dropped 2 bases and J dropped 0 bases, with 7 bases sitting between them. Per the germline V gene, CDR1 is KGHSH and CDR2 is LQKENI. This CDR3 contains 14 residues.

The count of this clone is one. This chain uses TRBV18 with TRBJ1-3, with TRBD1 matching 10 bases. V shed 5 bases, J shed 1 base, and the junction held 2 bases outside the gene matches. Germline V gene sequence: CDR1 KGHSH, CDR2 LQKENI. The CDR3 extends over 15 amino acids. The CDR3: CASSAGQGSGNTIYF. The CDR3 coding sequence is TGTGCCAGCTCAGCGGGACAGGGGTCTGGAAACACCATATATTTT. Full variable domain (rest looked up from reference TRBV18 and TRBJ1-3): NAGVMQNPRHLVRRRGQEARLRCSPMKGHSHVYWYRQLPEEGLKFMVYLQKENIIDESGMPKERFSAEFPKEGPSILRIQQVVRGDSAAYFCASSAGQGSGNTIYFGEGSWLTVV.